A selection of T cell receptor beta chains follows, all from one sample in a study of shared clonotypes between healthy human individuals. Method: immunoSEQ multiplex PCR; TCRdb's copy keeps in-frame clones and lacks some. The table includes hundreds of thousands of clones, almost 97% detected once. Material: naive CD4+ T cells sorted from blood. Every receptor here comes from a young woman in good health. Each CDR3 is given with its conserved first and last residue.

j_call v_call cdr3_aa
TRBJ1-1 TRBV18 CASSPFGQGNTEAFF
TRBJ1-2 TRBV27 CASSLTGNFYGYTF
TRBJ2-2 TRBV4-1 CASSLKRWARKNTGELFF
TRBJ1-5 TRBV28 CASRSLDWVNQPQHF
TRBJ2-2 TRBV11-2 CASSLGLRTHTGELFF
TRBJ2-1 TRBV7-8 CASSERTSGKYNEQFF
TRBJ2-7 TRBV9 CASSPRQVTYEQYF
TRBJ1-1 TRBV5-1 CASRGDRARLGAAFF
TRBJ2-2 TRBV7-3 CATGRQNTGELFF
TRBJ2-7 TRBV28 CASSLPGPYEQYF
TRBJ2-7 TRBV6-6 CASRVTGDPSYEQYF
TRBJ1-3 TRBV11-2 CASRLGNTIYF
TRBJ2-1 TRBV19 CASSRSSYNEQFF
TRBJ1-5 TRBV5-1 CASSPSGTENQPQHF
TRBJ2-7 TRBV4-1 CASSQGIGSSGSYEQYF
TRBJ2-7 TRBV27 CASSNFPSYEQYF
TRBJ2-2 TRBV14 CASSQTDRNTGELFF
TRBJ2-5 TRBV10-3 CAISGTGLQETQYF
TRBJ2-7 TRBV4-2 CASSQGNSYYSYEQYF
TRBJ2-1 TRBV25-1 CASSLWQGGHEQFF
TRBJ1-4 TRBV7-9 CASSITGAGVEKLFF
TRBJ1-1 TRBV27 CASSLSPGDTEAFF
TRBJ2-7 TRBV2 CASTDGTFSSYEQYF
TRBJ2-7 TRBV28 CASSLGTSGSTYEQYF
TRBJ2-7 TRBV11-3 CASSSRDRGNEQYF
NA TRBV7-8 CASSSRTSGSHEQYF
TRBJ2-7 TRBV6-5 CASRGTGAGEQYF
TRBJ1-3 TRBV28 CASSFGSSGNTIYF
TRBJ2-7 TRBV5-1 CASSLALWAGGYEQYF
TRBJ2-7 TRBV28 CASRPGQEFHEQYF